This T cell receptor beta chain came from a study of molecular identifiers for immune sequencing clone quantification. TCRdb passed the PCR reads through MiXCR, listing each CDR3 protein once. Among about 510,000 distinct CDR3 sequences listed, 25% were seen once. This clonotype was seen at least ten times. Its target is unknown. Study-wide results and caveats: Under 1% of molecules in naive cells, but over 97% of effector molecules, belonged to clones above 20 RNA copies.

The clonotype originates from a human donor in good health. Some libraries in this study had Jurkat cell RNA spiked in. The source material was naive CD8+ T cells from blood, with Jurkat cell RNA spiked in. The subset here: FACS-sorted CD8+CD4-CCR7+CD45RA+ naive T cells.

The CDR3 bases are TGTGCCAGCAGCCACGCCGGAAGTCCAGACAAGACCCAGTACTTC. It yields the protein CASSHAGSPDKTQYF. This chain joins TRBV12-3 or TRBV12-4 and TRBJ2-5, with no clear D. The CDR3 contains 15 residues. The V end was cut by 6 bases, the J end by 6 bases, with 20 bases between.